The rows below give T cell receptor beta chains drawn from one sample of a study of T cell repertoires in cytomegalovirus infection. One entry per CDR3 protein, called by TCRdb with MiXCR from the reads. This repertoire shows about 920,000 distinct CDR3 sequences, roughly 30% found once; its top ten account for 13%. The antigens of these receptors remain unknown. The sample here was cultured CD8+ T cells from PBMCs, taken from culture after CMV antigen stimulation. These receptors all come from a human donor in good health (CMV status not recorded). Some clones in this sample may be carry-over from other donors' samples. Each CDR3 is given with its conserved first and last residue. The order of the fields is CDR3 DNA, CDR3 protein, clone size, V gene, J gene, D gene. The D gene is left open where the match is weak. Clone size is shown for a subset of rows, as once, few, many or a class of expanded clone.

CDR3nt: TGTGCCAGCATAATTTCACCCTACAATGAGCAGTTCTTC
CDR3aa: CASIISPYNEQFF
abundance: -
v_gene: TRBV12-3/TRBV12-4
j_gene: TRBJ2-1
d_gene: -

CDR3nt: TGTGCCAGCAGTTACTCCGGGACCGAAAACTATGGCTACACCTTC
CDR3aa: CASSYSGTENYGYTF
abundance: few
v_gene: TRBV6-6
j_gene: TRBJ1-2
d_gene: -

CDR3nt: TGTGCCAGCAGCCTTACGACAGCACTGAACACTGAAGCTTTCTTT
CDR3aa: CASSLTTALNTEAFF
abundance: few
v_gene: TRBV5-6
j_gene: TRBJ1-1
d_gene: -

CDR3nt: TGTGCCAGCAGCTTTGAGGGTGGCGTCTATGGCTACACCTTC
CDR3aa: CASSFEGGVYGYTF
abundance: few
v_gene: TRBV7-9
j_gene: TRBJ1-2
d_gene: -

CDR3nt: TGTGCCAGCAGCCGGAAGGAACTCCCCAACCACGGCTACACCTTC
CDR3aa: CASSRKELPNHGYTF
abundance: few
v_gene: TRBV7-9
j_gene: TRBJ1-2
d_gene: -

CDR3nt: TGTGCCAGCAGTGACCTCGCCGGGAGGCCGGAGGGTCTGACTTTC
CDR3aa: CASSDLAGRPEGLTF
abundance: few
v_gene: TRBV25-1
j_gene: TRBJ2-6
d_gene: TRBD2

CDR3nt: TGTGCCAGCAGGGCTCTTTCCTACAATGAGCAGTTCTTC
CDR3aa: CASRALSYNEQFF
abundance: few
v_gene: TRBV6-5
j_gene: TRBJ2-1
d_gene: -

CDR3nt: TGTGCCAGCAGCCCCGGGTCCCCTGTGTCCTACGAGCAGTACTTC
CDR3aa: CASSPGSPVSYEQYF
abundance: -
v_gene: TRBV6-5
j_gene: TRBJ2-7
d_gene: -

CDR3nt: TGTGCCAGCAGGGAAATAGGTACTGAAGCTTTCTTT
CDR3aa: CASREIGTEAFF
abundance: -
v_gene: TRBV6-1
j_gene: TRBJ1-1
d_gene: -

CDR3nt: TGTGCCAGCAGTTTCTCCTCCCGGGACAGGTTATTGTTGAGTCAGCCCCAGCATTTT
CDR3aa: CASSFSSRDRLLLSQPQHF
abundance: -
v_gene: TRBV12-3/TRBV12-4
j_gene: TRBJ1-5
d_gene: TRBD1

CDR3nt: TGTGCCAGCAGCCAGGAGAAGAGCTATGGCTACACCTTC
CDR3aa: CASSQEKSYGYTF
abundance: few
v_gene: TRBV7-2
j_gene: TRBJ1-2
d_gene: -

CDR3nt: TGTGCCAGCAGGGAATTTTTGTCGGGAGGGGTATATGGCTACACCTTC
CDR3aa: CASREFLSGGVYGYTF
abundance: few
v_gene: TRBV27
j_gene: TRBJ1-2
d_gene: -

CDR3nt: TGTGCCAGCATCGAAACCGGACCCCAGGAGACCCAGTACTTC
CDR3aa: CASIETGPQETQYF
abundance: few
v_gene: TRBV7-9
j_gene: TRBJ2-5
d_gene: -

CDR3nt: TGTGCCAGCACGAAGGGACAGGGAGTTCCCTACGAGCAGTACTTC
CDR3aa: CASTKGQGVPYEQYF
abundance: -
v_gene: TRBV6-6
j_gene: TRBJ2-7
d_gene: TRBD1

CDR3nt: TGTGCCAGCCCCCTCAGGTCAACCAACTATGGCTACACCTTC
CDR3aa: CASPLRSTNYGYTF
abundance: many
v_gene: TRBV7-2
j_gene: TRBJ1-2
d_gene: -

CDR3nt: TGTGCCACCAGCGAGGGAACTTTCCAAGAGACCCAGTACTTC
CDR3aa: CATSEGTFQETQYF
abundance: -
v_gene: TRBV15
j_gene: TRBJ2-5
d_gene: -

CDR3nt: TGTGCCAGCGGAGGGGTACCACTAGCAGATACGCAGTATTTT
CDR3aa: CASGGVPLADTQYF
abundance: -
v_gene: TRBV6-1
j_gene: TRBJ2-3
d_gene: -

CDR3nt: TGTGCCAGCAGCCCTTTGGAGTCCCTTCAAGAGACCCAGTACTTC
CDR3aa: CASSPLESLQETQYF
abundance: many
v_gene: TRBV7-2
j_gene: TRBJ2-5
d_gene: -

CDR3nt: TGTGCCAGCAGTTTTTCTCAGCTAGCCAAAAACATTCAGTACTTC
CDR3aa: CASSFSQLAKNIQYF
abundance: few
v_gene: TRBV27
j_gene: TRBJ2-4
d_gene: -

CDR3nt: TGTGCCAGCAGTGACAGTCTACTAGCGAGCTCCTACAATGAGCAGTTCTTC
CDR3aa: CASSDSLLASSYNEQFF
abundance: few
v_gene: TRBV25-1
j_gene: TRBJ2-1
d_gene: TRBD2

CDR3nt: TGTGCCACCAGTGAAGGACTAGATGGGACGGATACGCAGTATTTT
CDR3aa: CATSEGLDGTDTQYF
abundance: -
v_gene: TRBV24-1
j_gene: TRBJ2-3
d_gene: TRBD2

CDR3nt: TGTGCCAGCAGTTTCGGGGGGCAGGATGAGCAGTTCTTC
CDR3aa: CASSFGGQDEQFF
abundance: -
v_gene: TRBV27
j_gene: TRBJ2-1
d_gene: -

CDR3nt: TGTGCCATCATGGGGACAGAGGTCGGGCAGTACTTC
CDR3aa: CAIMGTEVGQYF
abundance: -
v_gene: TRBV10-3
j_gene: TRBJ2-7
d_gene: TRBD1

CDR3nt: TGCGCCAGCAGCCAAGAACAGAAGCTTAGCAATCAGCCCCAGCATTTT
CDR3aa: CASSQEQKLSNQPQHF
abundance: few
v_gene: TRBV4-1
j_gene: TRBJ1-5
d_gene: -

CDR3nt: TGTGCCAGCAGTTTCGGACACGGCACAGATACGCAGTATTTT
CDR3aa: CASSFGHGTDTQYF
abundance: -
v_gene: TRBV12-3/TRBV12-4
j_gene: TRBJ2-3
d_gene: -

CDR3nt: TGTGCCAGCAGCTTCGGGCAGAACAATGAGCAGTTCTTC
CDR3aa: CASSFGQNNEQFF
abundance: few
v_gene: TRBV7-2
j_gene: TRBJ2-1
d_gene: -

CDR3nt: TGTGCCAGCTCCCAACCTCCCACCGGGGAGCTGTTTTTT
CDR3aa: CASSQPPTGELFF
abundance: -
v_gene: TRBV5-4
j_gene: TRBJ2-2
d_gene: -

CDR3nt: TGTGCCAGCAGTTTAGCAAGGGGGGGGCACACAGATACGCAGTATTTT
CDR3aa: CASSLARGGHTDTQYF
abundance: -
v_gene: TRBV12-3/TRBV12-4
j_gene: TRBJ2-3
d_gene: -

CDR3nt: TGTGCCAGCAGCTTATGGCGGGAGGAGAGGGCTTTCTTT
CDR3aa: CASSLWREERAFF
abundance: few
v_gene: TRBV11-2
j_gene: TRBJ1-1
d_gene: -

CDR3nt: TGTGCCAGCAGTACAATATCAGGACAAGAGACCCAGTACTTC
CDR3aa: CASSTISGQETQYF
abundance: -
v_gene: TRBV12-3/TRBV12-4
j_gene: TRBJ2-5
d_gene: -

CDR3nt: TGTGCCAGCAGCTACCAGGGGAAGAACGGGGAGCTGTTTTTT
CDR3aa: CASSYQGKNGELFF
abundance: -
v_gene: TRBV7-9
j_gene: TRBJ2-2
d_gene: -

CDR3nt: TGTGCCAGCAGCCTCCTAGGTGAAGCGGGGGGAGGAACGAACACCGGGGAGCTGTTTTTT
CDR3aa: CASSLLGEAGGGTNTGELFF
abundance: many
v_gene: TRBV28
j_gene: TRBJ2-2
d_gene: TRBD2

CDR3nt: TGTGCCAGCAGTGAATATTTTCATTATCCCGGCCAGCCCAATGAGCAGTTCTTC
CDR3aa: CASSEYFHYPGQPNEQFF
abundance: few
v_gene: TRBV25-1
j_gene: TRBJ2-1
d_gene: -

CDR3nt: TGCGCCAGCAGCTTGGTACGGGATACCCCCACAGATACGCAGTATTTT
CDR3aa: CASSLVRDTPTDTQYF
abundance: few
v_gene: TRBV5-1
j_gene: TRBJ2-3
d_gene: -

CDR3nt: TGCGCCAGCAGCCAAGCGGAGGGTTCAGTTCTCGGATACGAAAAACTGTTTTTT
CDR3aa: CASSQAEGSVLGYEKLFF
abundance: -
v_gene: TRBV4-1
j_gene: TRBJ1-4
d_gene: -

CDR3nt: TGTGCCAGCAGAGGGGGGGGACCCAACTACGAGCAGTACTTC
CDR3aa: CASRGGGPNYEQYF
abundance: -
v_gene: TRBV12-3/TRBV12-4
j_gene: TRBJ2-7
d_gene: -

CDR3nt: TGTGCCAGCAGTTTCCGACAAGACAGGGGAGGTAAGAATGAGCAGTTCTTC
CDR3aa: CASSFRQDRGGKNEQFF
abundance: -
v_gene: TRBV27
j_gene: TRBJ2-1
d_gene: TRBD1

CDR3nt: TGTGCCAGCACCAGGGACTTTTACAATGAGCAGTTCTTC
CDR3aa: CASTRDFYNEQFF
abundance: -
v_gene: TRBV28
j_gene: TRBJ2-1
d_gene: -

CDR3nt: TGCGCCAGCAGCCAACTTACCCCGGGCAGGCGAAATCAGCCCCAGCATTTT
CDR3aa: CASSQLTPGRRNQPQHF
abundance: -
v_gene: TRBV4-1
j_gene: TRBJ1-5
d_gene: -

CDR3nt: TGTGCCAGCAGTACCCAACAGGGAAGCACTTACGAGCAGTACTTC
CDR3aa: CASSTQQGSTYEQYF
abundance: -
v_gene: TRBV27
j_gene: TRBJ2-7
d_gene: -

CDR3nt: TGTGCCAGCTCACCACGGGGACAGTCGAACACCGGGGAGCTGTTTTTT
CDR3aa: CASSPRGQSNTGELFF
abundance: -
v_gene: TRBV18
j_gene: TRBJ2-2
d_gene: TRBD1

CDR3nt: TGTGCCAGCACATGGGACGGGAAGGCCTACGAGCAGTACTTC
CDR3aa: CASTWDGKAYEQYF
abundance: -
v_gene: TRBV7-9
j_gene: TRBJ2-7
d_gene: -

CDR3nt: TGTGCCAGCAGCTTTGGGGTGGGCGGGGAGCTGTTTTTT
CDR3aa: CASSFGVGGELFF
abundance: many
v_gene: TRBV5-4
j_gene: TRBJ2-2
d_gene: -

CDR3nt: TGTGCCAGCAGCTTAGGCCTTGGAAACACCATATATTTT
CDR3aa: CASSLGLGNTIYF
abundance: many
v_gene: TRBV7-2
j_gene: TRBJ1-3
d_gene: -

CDR3nt: TGTGCCAGCAGCCAAGTAGAGCGGGACACAGATACGCAGTATTTT
CDR3aa: CASSQVERDTDTQYF
abundance: -
v_gene: TRBV4-2
j_gene: TRBJ2-3
d_gene: TRBD2

CDR3nt: TGTGCCAGCAGTTTCCTCGTTCCCTTACAGGGGGATGAGCAGTTCTTC
CDR3aa: CASSFLVPLQGDEQFF
abundance: few
v_gene: TRBV12-3/TRBV12-4
j_gene: TRBJ2-1
d_gene: TRBD1

CDR3nt: TGTGCCAGCAGCCACAAAGGGGAGTGGGAGCTGTTTTTT
CDR3aa: CASSHKGEWELFF
abundance: few
v_gene: TRBV7-9
j_gene: TRBJ2-2
d_gene: -

CDR3nt: TGTGCCAGCAGCGACAGGCGGAAGAACACTGAAGCTTTCTTT
CDR3aa: CASSDRRKNTEAFF
abundance: -
v_gene: TRBV14
j_gene: TRBJ1-1
d_gene: -